This paragraph reports one T cell receptor (beta chain). This record comes from a study of Ad26.COV2.S vaccination and SARS-CoV-2 variants. Treatment denoted: roughly 20 received Ad26.COV2.S at low or high dose, single or two shots; 5 received placebo; per-sample allocation not given. Following the first vaccine or placebo injection, samples were taken on day 63. Germline-derived CDR1 and CDR2 are LGHDT and YNNKEL (reference sequence). The CDR3 has 15 residues. V was cut by 0 bases and J by 10 bases, with 17 bases left in between. Only in-frame clones appear in the TCRdb table, and some are missing; sequencing was by immunoSEQ multiplex PCR. Here the sample spans about 350,000 clones, roughly 85% being singletons.

The receptor's source is a person aged 18 to 59 who received the Ad26.COV2.S COVID-19 vaccine or a placebo. Sequences were derived from peripheral blood, sampled in a trial of Ad26.COV2.S vaccine versus placebo. The genes are TRBV3-1 (or the pseudogene TRBV3-2) and TRBJ2-3; D unclear. CDR3 sequence: CASSQEPGILRSQYF. The CDR3 DNA reads as TGTGCCAGCAGCCAAGAGCCAGGAATTTTACGATCGCAGTATTTT.